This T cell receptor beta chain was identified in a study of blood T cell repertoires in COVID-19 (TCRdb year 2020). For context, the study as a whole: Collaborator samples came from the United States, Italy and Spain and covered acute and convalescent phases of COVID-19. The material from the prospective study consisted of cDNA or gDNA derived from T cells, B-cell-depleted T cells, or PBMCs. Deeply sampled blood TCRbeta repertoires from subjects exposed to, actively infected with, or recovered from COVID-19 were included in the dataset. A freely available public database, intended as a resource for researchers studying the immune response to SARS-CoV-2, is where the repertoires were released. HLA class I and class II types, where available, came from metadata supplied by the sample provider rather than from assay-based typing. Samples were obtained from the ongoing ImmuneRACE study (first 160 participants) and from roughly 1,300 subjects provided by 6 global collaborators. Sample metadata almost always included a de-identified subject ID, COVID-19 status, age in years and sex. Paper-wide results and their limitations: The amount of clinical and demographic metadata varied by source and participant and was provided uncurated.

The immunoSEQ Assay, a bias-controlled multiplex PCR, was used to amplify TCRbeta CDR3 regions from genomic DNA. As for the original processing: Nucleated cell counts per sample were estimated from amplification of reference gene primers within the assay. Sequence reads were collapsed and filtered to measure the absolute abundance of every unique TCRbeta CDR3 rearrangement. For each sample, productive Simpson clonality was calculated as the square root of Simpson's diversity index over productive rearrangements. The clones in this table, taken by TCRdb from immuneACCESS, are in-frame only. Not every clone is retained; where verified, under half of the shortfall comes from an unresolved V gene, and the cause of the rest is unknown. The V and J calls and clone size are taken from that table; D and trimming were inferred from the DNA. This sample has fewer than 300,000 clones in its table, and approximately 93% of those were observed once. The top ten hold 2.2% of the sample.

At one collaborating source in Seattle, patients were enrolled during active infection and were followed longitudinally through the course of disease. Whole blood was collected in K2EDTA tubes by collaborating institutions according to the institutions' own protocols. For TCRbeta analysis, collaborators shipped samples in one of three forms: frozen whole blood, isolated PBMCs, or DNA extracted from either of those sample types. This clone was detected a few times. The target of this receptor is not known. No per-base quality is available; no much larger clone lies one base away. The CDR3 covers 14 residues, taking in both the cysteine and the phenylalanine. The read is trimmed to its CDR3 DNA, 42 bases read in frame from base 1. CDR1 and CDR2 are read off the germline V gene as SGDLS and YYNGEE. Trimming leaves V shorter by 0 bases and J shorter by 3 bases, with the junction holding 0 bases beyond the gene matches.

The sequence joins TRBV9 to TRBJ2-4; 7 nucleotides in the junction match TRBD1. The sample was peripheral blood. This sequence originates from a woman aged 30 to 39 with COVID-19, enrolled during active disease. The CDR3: CASSVGTGKNIQYF. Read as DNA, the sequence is TGTGCCAGCAGCGTAGGGACAGGCAAAAACATTCAGTACTTC.